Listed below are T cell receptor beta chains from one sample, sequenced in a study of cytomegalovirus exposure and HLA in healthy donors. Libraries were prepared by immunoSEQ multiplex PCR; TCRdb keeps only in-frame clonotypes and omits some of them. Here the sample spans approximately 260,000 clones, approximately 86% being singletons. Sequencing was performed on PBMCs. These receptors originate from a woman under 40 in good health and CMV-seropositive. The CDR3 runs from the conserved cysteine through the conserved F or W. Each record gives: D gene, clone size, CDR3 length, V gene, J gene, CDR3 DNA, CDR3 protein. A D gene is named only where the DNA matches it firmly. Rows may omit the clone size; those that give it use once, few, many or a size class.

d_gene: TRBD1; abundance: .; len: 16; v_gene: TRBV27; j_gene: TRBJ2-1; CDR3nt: TGTGCCAGCAGCCTCACCTCCGGGACAGGGATCAATGAGCAGTTCTTC; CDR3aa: CASSLTSGTGINEQFF
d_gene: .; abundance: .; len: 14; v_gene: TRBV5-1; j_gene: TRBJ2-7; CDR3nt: TGCGCCAGCCGATCCTTGACAGGAGGTAACGAGCAGTACTTC; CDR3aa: CASRSLTGGNEQYF
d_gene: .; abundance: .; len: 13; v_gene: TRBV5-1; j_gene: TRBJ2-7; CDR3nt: TGCGCCAGCAGCCTGGGAGCGGGCTACGAGCAGTACTTC; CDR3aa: CASSLGAGYEQYF
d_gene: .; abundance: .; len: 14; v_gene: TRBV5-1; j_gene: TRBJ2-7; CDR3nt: TGCGCCAGCAGCTTGACAGGTAGCTCCTACGAGCAGTACTTC; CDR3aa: CASSLTGSSYEQYF
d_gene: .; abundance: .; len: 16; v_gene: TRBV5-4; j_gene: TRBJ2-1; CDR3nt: TGTGCCAGCAGCGCACGGTCAGGGGTTGACTACAATGAGCAGTTCTTC; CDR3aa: CASSARSGVDYNEQFF
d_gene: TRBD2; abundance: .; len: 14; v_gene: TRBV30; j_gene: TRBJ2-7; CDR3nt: TGTGCCTGGGAAGGACTAGCCGGTTCCTACGAGCAGTACTTC; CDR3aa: CAWEGLAGSYEQYF
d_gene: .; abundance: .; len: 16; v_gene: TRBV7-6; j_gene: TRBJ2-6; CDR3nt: TGTGCCAGCAGCTTACAAAAGGGAGCTGGGGCCAACGTCCTGACTTTC; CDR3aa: CASSLQKGAGANVLTF
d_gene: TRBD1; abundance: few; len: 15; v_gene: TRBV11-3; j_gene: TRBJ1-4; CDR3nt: TGTGCCAGCAGCTTATCGACAGGGGGCACTGAAAAACTGTTTTTT; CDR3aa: CASSLSTGGTEKLFF
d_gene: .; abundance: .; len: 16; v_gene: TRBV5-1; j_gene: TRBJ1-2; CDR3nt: TGCGCCAGCAGCTTGGCCTCAGGGGCGCTTTCCTATGGCTACACCTTC; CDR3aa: CASSLASGALSYGYTF
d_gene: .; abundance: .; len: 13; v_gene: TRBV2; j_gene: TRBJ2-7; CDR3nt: TGTGCCAGCAGTGACGGGGTCGGGCGCGAGCAGTACTTC; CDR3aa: CASSDGVGREQYF
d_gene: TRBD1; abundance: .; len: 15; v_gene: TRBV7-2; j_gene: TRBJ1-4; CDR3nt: TGTGCCAGCAGCTTAAAGACAGGGGTGTACGAAAAACTGTTTTTT; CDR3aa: CASSLKTGVYEKLFF
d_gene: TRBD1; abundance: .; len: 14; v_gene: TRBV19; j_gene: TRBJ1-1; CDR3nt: TGTGCCAGTAGTTCTACAGGGGGCCTAGTGTGGGCTTTCTTT; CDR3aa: CASSSTGGLVWAFF
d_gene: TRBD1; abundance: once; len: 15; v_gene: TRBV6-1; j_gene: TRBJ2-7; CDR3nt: TGTGCCAGCAGCCTAACAGGGGGCGGAAACTACGAGCAGTACTTC; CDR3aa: CASSLTGGGNYEQYF
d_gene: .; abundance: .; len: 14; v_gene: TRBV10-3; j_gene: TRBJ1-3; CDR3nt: TGTGCCATTTCCGACAGTACTTCTGGAAACACCATATATTTT; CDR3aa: CAISDSTSGNTIYF